Following are 26 T cell receptor beta chains from one sample sequenced in a study of T cells in localized non-small cell lung cancer. Libraries were prepared by immunoSEQ multiplex PCR; TCRdb keeps only in-frame clonotypes and omits some of them. The table records roughly 1,500 clones, about 20% of them present only once. The sequencing used normal lung tissue next to the tumor, collected before any cancer treatment. The receptors derive from a woman aged 35-70 years with stage I lung adenocarcinoma.

The rearrangement uses TRBV7-2 and TRBJ2-5; 7 nucleotides agree with TRBD1. V shed 7 bases, J shed 2 bases, and the junction held 4 bases outside the gene matches. The V gene's germline CDR1 is SGHTA and CDR2 FQGNSA. The CDR3 spans 13 residues. The CDR3 nucleotides are TGTGCCAGCAACTGGGACAGTCAAGAGACCCAGTACTTC. It encodes CASNWDSQETQYF.

The chain carries TRBV9 and TRBJ1-2; no reliable D call. V was trimmed by 0 bases and J by 8 bases, leaving 17 bases between them. This CDR3 has 15 amino acids. Germline CDR1 and CDR2: SGDLS and YYNGEE. The CDR3 reads CASSVGDAALGGYTF. Written as DNA, the CDR3 is TGTGCCAGCAGCGTAGGGGATGCGGCCCTTGGGGGCTACACCTTC.

The gene calls are TRBV5-1 and TRBJ2-7; D call uncertain. Germline V gene sequence: CDR1 SGHRS, CDR2 YFSETQ. V was shortened by 0 bases and J by 6 bases, with 13 bases between the two germline ends. The length of the CDR3 is 14 residues. CDR3 in amino acids: CASSLDGVGLEQYF. The DNA for the CDR3 is TGCGCCAGCAGCTTGGATGGGGTAGGGCTCGAGCAGTACTTC.

The chain recombines TRBV18 with TRBJ2-5; D ambiguous. Germline values: CDR1 KGHSH, CDR2 LQKENI. The V gene lost 5 bases and the J gene lost 4 bases, with 17 bases spanning the gap. This CDR3 contains 15 residues. The CDR3 DNA reads TGTGCCAGCTCATCAGCCCCCTCCGTCACAGAGACCCAGTACTTC. Protein sequence: CASSSAPSVTETQYF.

This chain links TRBV11-3 with TRBJ1-2; possibly TRBD1 for D (5 bases). Trimming pared 3 bases from V and 4 bases from J, leaving 12 bases between. From germline, CDR1 is SGHNT and CDR2 YENEEA. CDR3 length: 14 residues. CDR3: CASSFREYFYGYTF. The CDR3 bases are TGTGCCAGCAGCTTCAGGGAGTATTTCTATGGCTACACCTTC. Complete variable domain (other parts from reference TRBV11-3 and TRBJ1-2): EAGVVQSPRYKIIEKKQPVAFWCNPISGHNTLYWYLQNLGQGPELLIRYENEEAVDDSQLPKDRFSAERLKGVDSTLKIQPAELGDSAVYLCASSFREYFYGYTFGSGTRLTVV.

This clone was counted a few times. The chain couples TRBV28 to TRBJ1-4; D perhaps matches TRBD1 (6 bases). The CDR3 loop spans 16 amino acids. V lost 5 bases and J 7 bases, leaving 20 bases between the germline ends. Germline loops: CDR1 MDHEN, CDR2 SYDVKM. The CDR3: CASSPPFRQGPEKLFF. The CDR3 DNA reads TGTGCCAGCAGTCCACCCTTTAGGCAGGGGCCTGAAAAACTGTTTTTT.

V is TRBV18 and J is TRBJ1-1, with 8 bases matching TRBD1. CDR1 is KGHSH and CDR2 is LQKENI in the germline V gene. This CDR3 spans 15 amino acids. J gave up 1 base and V 3 bases, and 4 bases lay outside the gene matches. Here the CDR3 DNA reads TGTGCCAGCTCACCGTCCGGGACAGGGAACACTGAAGCTTTCTTT. As protein: CASSPSGTGNTEAFF.

CDR3 coding DNA: TGTGCCAGTAGCGCGGACAGGCGAGATACGCAGTATTTT. Amino acids: CASSADRRDTQYF. The chain employs TRBV19 and TRBJ2-3; 7 bases are a match to TRBD1. Trimming removed 6 bases from V and 5 bases from J; junction bases left unmatched: 5. The CDR3 loop spans 13 amino acids. Germline CDR1 and CDR2: LNHDA and SQIVND (reference sequence). Combining the CDR3 with reference TRBV19 and TRBJ2-3 gives the whole variable domain DGGITQSPKYLFRKEGQNVTLSCEQNLNHDAMYWYRQDPGQGLRLIYYSQIVNDFQKGDIAEGYSVSREKKESFPLTVTSAQKNPTAFYLCASSADRRDTQYFGPGTRLTVL.

The chain has TRBV11-3 and TRBJ2-3; D tentatively reads TRBD1 or TRBD2 (6 bases each). V lost 2 bases and J lost 5, with 20 bases in between. This CDR3 has 17 residues. CDR1 is SGHNT and CDR2 is YENEEA in the germline V gene. CDR3 nucleotides: TGTGCCAGCAGCTTATACGACAACGGGGGCATTAGAGATACGCAGTATTTT. Its protein product is CASSLYDNGGIRDTQYF.

This clone showed up just a few times. The chain combines TRBV9 with TRBJ2-7; 9 bases match TRBD1. The CDR3 totals 14 residues. The V segment lost 5 bases and the J segment 2 bases; nucleotides outside the gene matches: 5. From germline, CDR1 is SGDLS and CDR2 YYNGEE. CDR3 protein: CASRRGQGPYEQYF. CDR3 nucleotides: TGTGCCAGCAGGAGGGGACAGGGCCCCTACGAGCAGTACTTC.

This clone appeared a few times. CDR3 residues: CASVQSPYGYTF. DNA of the CDR3: TGTGCCAGCGTACAGTCCCCCTATGGCTACACCTTC. The chain links TRBV28 to TRBJ1-2; D call uncertain. This CDR3 is 12 amino acids long. V was shortened by 8 bases and J by 4 bases, with 11 bases between the two germline ends. Germline V gene lookup returns CDR1 MDHEN and CDR2 SYDVKM.

V and J are TRBV5-1 and TRBJ1-3; TRBD1 agrees at 7 bases. This CDR3 has 14 residues. The junction had 0 bases not matched to a gene; V was cut back by 2 bases and J by 1 base. Germline V CDR1 and CDR2: SGHRS, YFSETQ. CDR3 nucleotides: TGCGCCAGCAGCTTACAGGGGTCTGGAAACACCATATATTTT. This sequence encodes CASSLQGSGNTIYF.

This clone is hyperexpanded in the sample. The chain combines TRBV6-8 with TRBJ2-1, with TRBD2 identical over 9 bases. Germline CDR1 is MNHGY and CDR2 is SAAAGT. The CDR3 spans 14 residues. The junction had 5 bases not matched to a gene; V was cut back by 5 bases and J by 6 bases. The CDR3 nucleotides read TGTGCCAGCAGTCTAGCGGGATTGCCCAATGAGCAGTTCTTC. Protein sequence: CASSLAGLPNEQFF.

The genes are TRBV6-8 and TRBJ2-2; 8 bases agree with TRBD1. The CDR3 consists of 15 residues. V was pared by 5 bases and J by 3 bases, with 5 bases of the junction left unmatched. Germline assignment: CDR1 MNHGY and CDR2 SAAAGT. The CDR3 sequence: CASSTRDRYTGELFF. CDR3 DNA: TGTGCCAGCAGTACCAGGGACAGGTACACCGGGGAGCTGTTTTTT.

The sample holds a few counts of this clone. V usage is TRBV28 and J usage is TRBJ2-5; 8 nucleotides line up with TRBD1. This CDR3 is built from 16 residues. V lost 3 bases and J lost 6; bases outside the gene matches: 12. Germline V gene lookup returns CDR1 MDHEN and CDR2 SYDVKM. Here the CDR3 reads CASSLASDRGGKTQYF. For the CDR3, the DNA is TGTGCCAGCAGTTTGGCATCAGACAGGGGAGGCAAGACCCAGTACTTC. Looking up the rest from reference TRBV28 and TRBJ2-5 gives the full variable domain: DVKVTQSSRYLVKRTGEKVFLECVQDMDHENMFWYRQDPGLGLRLIYFSYDVKMKEKGDIPEGYSVSREKKERFSLILESASTNQTSMYLCASSLASDRGGKTQYFGPGTRLLVL.

This clone was found a few times. V gene TRBV18 combines with J gene TRBJ2-5; D might be TRBD2 (5 bases). The CDR3 is 14 amino acids. CDR1 KGHSH and CDR2 LQKENI come from the germline V gene. The V end was cut by 3 bases, the J end by 5 bases, with 13 bases between. The CDR3 sequence: CASSPKGGGETQYF. In DNA, the CDR3 is TGTGCCAGCTCACCGAAGGGCGGCGGGGAGACCCAGTACTTC. Full variable domain (outside the CDR3, taken from reference TRBV18 and TRBJ2-5): NAGVMQNPRHLVRRRGQEARLRCSPMKGHSHVYWYRQLPEEGLKFMVYLQKENIIDESGMPKERFSAEFPKEGPSILRIQQVVRGDSAAYFCASSPKGGGETQYFGPGTRLLVL.

The chain is built from TRBV11-3 and TRBJ2-3, with a tentative D call TRBD1 (6 bases). The CDR3 has 14 amino acids. V dropped 1 base and J dropped 7 bases, with 12 bases sitting between them. Germline V lookup: CDR1 SGHNT, CDR2 YENEEA. The CDR3 region is CASSLGGPGNTQYF. CDR3 sequence (DNA): TGTGCCAGCAGCTTAGGGGGGCCTGGAAATACGCAGTATTTT.

Judged by abundance, this clone is medium-sized. The chain combines TRBV11-3 with TRBJ1-2; D remains ambiguous. In germline, CDR1 is SGHNT, CDR2 YENEEA. This CDR3 spans 15 amino acids. Trimming took off 5 bases at V and 7 bases at J, with 20 bases between the two ends. This CDR3 reads CASSRYPIGGSGYTF. For the CDR3, the DNA is TGTGCCAGCAGCCGTTACCCTATTGGAGGGTCTGGCTACACCTTC. Full variable domain (rest looked up from reference TRBV11-3 and TRBJ1-2): EAGVVQSPRYKIIEKKQPVAFWCNPISGHNTLYWYLQNLGQGPELLIRYENEEAVDDSQLPKDRFSAERLKGVDSTLKIQPAELGDSAVYLCASSRYPIGGSGYTFGSGTRLTVV.

This chain uses TRBV11-3 with TRBJ1-1; maybe TRBD1 (5 bases). This CDR3 comprises 15 residues. Trimming removed 4 bases at V and 1 base at J, with 13 bases between. CDR1 and CDR2 from the germline V gene are SGHNT and YENEEA. The CDR3 region is CASSWRAGSNTEAFF. The CDR3 nucleotides read TGTGCCAGCAGCTGGAGGGCAGGGTCGAACACTGAAGCTTTCTTT.

This chain joins TRBV6-8 and TRBJ2-1; tentatively, D is TRBD1 (6 bases). The V end lost 0 bases, the J end lost 3 bases, and 18 bases lay between the germline ends. The CDR3 loop spans 18 amino acids. The germline CDR1 and CDR2 sequences are MNHGY and SAAAGT. The CDR3 nucleotides are TGTGCCAGCAGTTACTCGAGAGTTGGCAGGGGAATCTACAATGAGCAGTTCTTC. Its translation: CASSYSRVGRGIYNEQFF.

This clone qualifies as medium-sized (0.01 to 0.1%). The rearrangement joins TRBV9 to TRBJ2-7, with TRBD2 identical over 7 bases. V was pared by 0 bases and J by 4 bases, with 7 bases of the junction left unmatched. Germline loops: CDR1 SGDLS, CDR2 YYNGEE. The CDR3 has 15 residues. In nucleotides, the CDR3 is TGTGCCAGCAGCGTAGCCCCAGGGAGGGATTACGAGCAGTACTTC. Translated: CASSVAPGRDYEQYF. The entire variable domain, with the rest obtained from reference TRBV9 and TRBJ2-7, is as follows: DSGVTQTPKHLITATGQRVTLRCSPRSGDLSVYWYQQSLDQGLQFLIQYYNGEERAKGNILERFSAQQFPDLHSELNLSSLELGDSALYFCASSVAPGRDYEQYFGPGTRLTVT.

This chain uses TRBV6-8 with TRBJ1-1; perhaps TRBD1 as D (5 bases). Germline assignment: CDR1 MNHGY and CDR2 SAAAGT. V was trimmed by 4 bases and J by 12 bases, leaving 18 bases between them. This CDR3 has 13 residues. The CDR3: CASSFPRGEGTFF. Here the CDR3 DNA reads TGTGCCAGCAGTTTCCCCCGGGGGGAAGGGACTTTCTTT.

The chain uses TRBV9 and TRBJ2-2; no clear D. Per the germline V gene, CDR1 is SGDLS and CDR2 is YYNGEE. V was cut by 3 bases and J by 2 bases, with 14 bases left in between. The CDR3 has 16 residues. The CDR3 bases are TGTGCCAGCAGCGGACGATCGGGTGGCAACACCGGGGAGCTGTTTTTT. It specifies CASSGRSGGNTGELFF.

This clone was seen a handful of times. The chain links TRBV18 to TRBJ1-1; 10 bases are a match to TRBD1. This CDR3 contains 14 residues. Germline V gene sequence: CDR1 KGHSH, CDR2 LQKENI. J was trimmed by 1 base and V by 4 bases; bases with no gene match: 0. The CDR3 is CASSRQGANTEAFF. In DNA form, the CDR3 reads TGTGCCAGCTCACGACAGGGGGCGAACACTGAAGCTTTCTTT.

The chain carries TRBV5-1 and TRBJ1-2, with D unclear. Germline V gives CDR1 SGHRS, CDR2 YFSETQ. CDR3 length equals 14 residues. V was shortened by 1 base and J by 2 bases, with 9 bases between the two germline ends. CDR3 DNA sequence: TGCGCCAGCAGCTTGTTTGGTCAGAACTATGGCTACACCTTC. Residues: CASSLFGQNYGYTF.

This clone was counted a few times. The chain employs TRBV28 and TRBJ2-3; 9 bases agree with TRBD1. J lost 3 bases, V lost 5 bases, and 12 bases had no gene match. The CDR3 spans 17 residues. The V gene's germline CDR1 is MDHEN and CDR2 SYDVKM. The CDR3 loop reads CASSQSTRDRVTDTQYF. CDR3 bases: TGTGCCAGCAGTCAGTCGACCCGGGACAGGGTGACAGATACGCAGTATTTT.